Following are 9 T cell receptor beta chains from one sample sequenced in a study of T cells expressing NK-cell markers. TCRdb reworked the 5' RACE reads into one entry per CDR3 protein, no DNA. The repertoire table contains 300,000 to 500,000 distinct CDR3 sequences. The sequenced sample was blood T cells: a sorted CD56 or NKG2C T cell subset, CD4+ or CD8+ T cells, or bulk PBMC T cells (not recorded which). These receptors were obtained from a woman between 50 and 59 years old in good health.

The CDR3 spells CASSAGPTSGMNTGELFF. The V and J genes are TRBV5-4 and TRBJ2-2; checking the TCRdb D call of TRBD2 is not possible without DNA. This CDR3 region has 18 residues. Germline V CDR1 and CDR2: SGHNT, YYREEE (reference sequence).

The gene calls are TRBV12-3 or TRBV12-4 and TRBJ1-1. There are 15 residues in the CDR3. The CDR3 reads CASSPTRLGNTEAFF.

This chain links TRBV19 with TRBJ2-1. This CDR3 is 15 amino acids long. Germline CDR1 and CDR2: LNHDA and SQIVND (reference sequence). The CDR3 region is CASSIQTSSYNEQFF. Based on the CDR3 plus reference TRBV19 and TRBJ2-1, the full variable domain is DGGITQSPKYLFRKEGQNVTLSCEQNLNHDAMYWYRQDPGQGLRLIYYSQIVNDFQKGDIAEGYSVSREKKESFPLTVTSAQKNPTAFYLCASSIQTSSYNEQFFGPGTRLTVL.

The rearrangement joins TRBV20-1 to TRBJ1-1; TCRdb's D call, TRBD1, is unchecked because there is no DNA. There are 14 residues in the CDR3. The germline gives CDR1 DFQATT, CDR2 SNEGSKA (reference sequence). The CDR3 loop reads CSARDPREFTEAFF.

The chain uses TRBV3-1 and TRBJ2-1; checking the TCRdb D call of TRBD1 is not possible without DNA. The germline V gene encodes CDR1 LGHDT and CDR2 YNNKEL (reference sequence). The length of the CDR3 is 15 residues. The CDR3 loop is CASSQDTQGDNEQFF.

The chain carries TRBV7-6 and TRBJ1-2; TCRdb outputs TRBD1, but without DNA this stays unchecked. Germline V gives CDR1 SGHVS, CDR2 FNYEAQ. This CDR3 spans 12 amino acids. The CDR3 spells CASNAGVCGYTF.

This chain joins TRBV20-1 and TRBJ2-3; the TCRdb call, TRBD2, lacks DNA for checking. This CDR3 is 15 amino acids long. Germline-derived CDR1 and CDR2 are DFQATT and SNEGSKA (reference sequence). The CDR3 spells CSARDWTSGPDTQYF.

The chain recombines TRBV12-3 or TRBV12-4 with TRBJ2-1; TCRdb proposes TRBD2, but this gene call is untestable without DNA. This CDR3 comprises 15 residues. CDR3 loop: CASLGGREGYNEQFF.

This chain connects TRBV11-3 to TRBJ2-2. Germline lookup yields CDR1 SGHNT and CDR2 YENEEA. CDR3 length equals 15 residues. CDR3 sequence: CASSLGRMNTGELFF.